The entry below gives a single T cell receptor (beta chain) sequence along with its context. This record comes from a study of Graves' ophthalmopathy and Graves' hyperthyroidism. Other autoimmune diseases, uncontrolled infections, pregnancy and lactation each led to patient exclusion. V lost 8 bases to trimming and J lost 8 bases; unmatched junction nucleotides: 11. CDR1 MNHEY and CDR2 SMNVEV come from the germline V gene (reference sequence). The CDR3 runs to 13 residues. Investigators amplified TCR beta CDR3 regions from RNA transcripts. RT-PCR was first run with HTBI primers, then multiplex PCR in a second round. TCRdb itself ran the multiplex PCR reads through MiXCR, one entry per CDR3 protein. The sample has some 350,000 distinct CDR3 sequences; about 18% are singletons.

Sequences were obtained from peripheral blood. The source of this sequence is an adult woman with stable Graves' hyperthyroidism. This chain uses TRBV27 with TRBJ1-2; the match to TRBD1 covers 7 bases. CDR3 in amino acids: CASGWQGGGGYTF. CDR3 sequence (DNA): TGTGCCAGCGGGTGGCAAGGGGGCGGAGGCTACACCTTC.